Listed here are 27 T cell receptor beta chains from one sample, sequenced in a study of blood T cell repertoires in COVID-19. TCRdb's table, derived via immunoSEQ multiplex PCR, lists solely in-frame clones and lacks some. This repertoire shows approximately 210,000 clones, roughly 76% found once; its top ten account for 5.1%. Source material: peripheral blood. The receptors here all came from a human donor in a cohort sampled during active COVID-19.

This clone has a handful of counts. The CDR3 protein is CATSDLGTGGTDTQYF. CDR3 nucleotides: TGTGCCACCAGTGATTTGGGGACAGGGGGCACAGATACGCAGTATTTT. The V call is TRBV24-1, the J call TRBJ2-3, with 10 nucleotides matching TRBD1. After removal of 0 bases from V and 1 base from J, the junction contained 0 bases not matched to a gene. Per the germline V gene, CDR1 is KGHDR and CDR2 is SFDVKD. The CDR3 consists of 16 residues.

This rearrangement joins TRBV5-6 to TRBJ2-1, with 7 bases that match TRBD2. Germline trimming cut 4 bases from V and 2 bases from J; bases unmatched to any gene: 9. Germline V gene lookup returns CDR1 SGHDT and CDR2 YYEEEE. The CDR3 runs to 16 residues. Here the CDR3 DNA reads TGTGCCAGCAGCCTAAAGGGTCGGGAGGCCTACAATGAGCAGTTCTTC. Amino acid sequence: CASSLKGREAYNEQFF.

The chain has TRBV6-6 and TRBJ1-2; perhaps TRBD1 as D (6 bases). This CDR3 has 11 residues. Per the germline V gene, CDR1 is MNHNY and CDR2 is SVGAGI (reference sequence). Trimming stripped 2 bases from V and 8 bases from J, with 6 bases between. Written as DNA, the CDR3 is TGTGCCAGCAGTTACGGGGGCGGCTACACCTTC. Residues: CASSYGGGYTF.

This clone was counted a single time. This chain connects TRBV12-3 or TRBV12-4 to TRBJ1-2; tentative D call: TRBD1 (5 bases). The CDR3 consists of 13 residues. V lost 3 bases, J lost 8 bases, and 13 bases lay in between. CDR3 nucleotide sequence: TGTGCCAGCAGTTTCGGGGGGACGAAAGGCTACACCTTC. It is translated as CASSFGGTKGYTF.

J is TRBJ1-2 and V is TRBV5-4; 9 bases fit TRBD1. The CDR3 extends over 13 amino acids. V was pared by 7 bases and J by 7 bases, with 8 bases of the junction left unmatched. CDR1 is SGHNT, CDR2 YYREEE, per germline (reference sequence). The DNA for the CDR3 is TGTGCCAGCTTACCGGACAGGGGTGGTGGCTACACCTTC. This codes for CASLPDRGGGYTF.

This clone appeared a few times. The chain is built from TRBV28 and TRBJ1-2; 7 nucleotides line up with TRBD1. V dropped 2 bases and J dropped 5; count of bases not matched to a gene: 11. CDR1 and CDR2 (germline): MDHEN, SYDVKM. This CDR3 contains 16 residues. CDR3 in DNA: TGTGCCAGCAGTTTAAATTCCCCCGACAGGGCTTATGGCTACACCTTC. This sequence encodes CASSLNSPDRAYGYTF.

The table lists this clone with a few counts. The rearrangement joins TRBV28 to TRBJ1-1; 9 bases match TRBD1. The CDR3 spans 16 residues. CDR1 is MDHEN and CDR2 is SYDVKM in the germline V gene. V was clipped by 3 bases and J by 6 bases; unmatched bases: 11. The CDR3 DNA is TGTGCCAGCAGTTTGCTTCCGGGACAGGGTGGGGCTGAAGCTTTCTTT. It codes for CASSLLPGQGGAEAFF.

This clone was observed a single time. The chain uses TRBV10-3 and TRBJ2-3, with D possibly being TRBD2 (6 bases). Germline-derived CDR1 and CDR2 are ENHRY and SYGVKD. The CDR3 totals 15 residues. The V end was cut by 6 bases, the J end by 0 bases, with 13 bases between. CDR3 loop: CAIRDAGISTDTQYF. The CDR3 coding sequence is TGTGCCATCAGAGACGCGGGGATTAGCACAGATACGCAGTATTTT.

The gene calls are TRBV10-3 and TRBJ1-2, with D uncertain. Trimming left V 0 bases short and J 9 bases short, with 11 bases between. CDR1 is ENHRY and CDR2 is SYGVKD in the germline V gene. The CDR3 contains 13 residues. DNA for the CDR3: TGTGCCATCAGTGAGTCAGTCGCGGATAGCTACACCTTC. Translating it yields CAISESVADSYTF.

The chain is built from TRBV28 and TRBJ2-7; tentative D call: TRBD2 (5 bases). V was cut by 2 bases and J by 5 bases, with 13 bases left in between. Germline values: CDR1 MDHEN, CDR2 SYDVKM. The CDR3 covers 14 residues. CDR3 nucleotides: TGTGCCAGCAGTTTACCCCGGCTGCGGGACGAGCAGTACTTC. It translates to CASSLPRLRDEQYF.

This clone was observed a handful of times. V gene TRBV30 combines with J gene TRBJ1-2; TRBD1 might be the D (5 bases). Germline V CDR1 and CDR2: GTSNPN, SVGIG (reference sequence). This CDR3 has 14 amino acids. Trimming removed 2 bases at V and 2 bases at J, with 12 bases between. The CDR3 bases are TGTGCCTGGAGTCCAAACAGGCGAAACTATGGCTACACCTTC. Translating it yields CAWSPNRRNYGYTF.

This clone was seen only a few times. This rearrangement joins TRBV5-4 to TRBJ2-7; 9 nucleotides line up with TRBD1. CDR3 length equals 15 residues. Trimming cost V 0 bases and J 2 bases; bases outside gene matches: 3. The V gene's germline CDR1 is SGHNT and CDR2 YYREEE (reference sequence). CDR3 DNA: TGTGCCAGCAGCTTGGAAGGGACAGGGCCCTACGAGCAGTACTTC. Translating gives CASSLEGTGPYEQYF.

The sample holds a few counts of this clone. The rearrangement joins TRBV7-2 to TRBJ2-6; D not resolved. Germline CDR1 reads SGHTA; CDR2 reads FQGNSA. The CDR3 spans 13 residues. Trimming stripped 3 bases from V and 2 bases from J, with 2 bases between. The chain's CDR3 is CASSFAGANVLTF. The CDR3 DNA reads TGTGCCAGCAGCTTCGCTGGGGCCAACGTCCTGACTTTC.

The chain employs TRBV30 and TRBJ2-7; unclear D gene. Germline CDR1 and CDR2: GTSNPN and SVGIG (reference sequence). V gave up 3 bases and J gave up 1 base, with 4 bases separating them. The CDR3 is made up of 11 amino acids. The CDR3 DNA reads TGTGCCTGGAGGAGGTCCTACGAGCAGTACTTC. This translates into CAWRRSYEQYF. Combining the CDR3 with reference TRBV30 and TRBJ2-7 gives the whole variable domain SQTIHQWPATLVQPVGSPLSLECTVEGTSNPNLYWYRQAAGRGLQLLFYSVGIGQISSEVPQNLSASRPQDRQFILSSKKLLLSDSGFYLCAWRRSYEQYFGPGTRLTVT.

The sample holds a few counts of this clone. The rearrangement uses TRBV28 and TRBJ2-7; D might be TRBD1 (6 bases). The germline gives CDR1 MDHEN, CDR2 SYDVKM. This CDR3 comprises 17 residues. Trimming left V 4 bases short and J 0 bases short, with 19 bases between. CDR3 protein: CASSSYRGGPSSYEQYF. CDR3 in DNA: TGTGCCAGCAGTTCCTACCGTGGGGGCCCTAGCTCCTACGAGCAGTACTTC.

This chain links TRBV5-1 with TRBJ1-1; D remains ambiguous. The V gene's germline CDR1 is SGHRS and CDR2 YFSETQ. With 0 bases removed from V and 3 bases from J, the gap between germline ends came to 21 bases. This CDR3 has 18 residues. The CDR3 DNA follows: TGCGCCAGCAGCTTGGTACCATCGTTGGGCGTCGGCTACACTGAAGCTTTCTTT. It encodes CASSLVPSLGVGYTEAFF. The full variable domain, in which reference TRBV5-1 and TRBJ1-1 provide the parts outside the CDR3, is KAGVTQTPRYLIKTRGQQVTLSCSPISGHRSVSWYQQTPGQGLQFLFEYFSETQRNKGNFPGRFSGRQFSNSRSEMNVSTLELGDSALYLCASSLVPSLGVGYTEAFFGQGTRLTVV.

The CDR3 is CASSLAIRTDQETQYF. CDR3 nucleotides: TGTGCCAGCAGCTTAGCTATTAGGACAGACCAAGAGACCCAGTACTTC. The rearrangement joins TRBV7-2 to TRBJ2-5, with D possibly matching TRBD1 (6 bases). The CDR3 totals 16 residues. Germline CDR1 reads SGHTA; CDR2 reads FQGNSA. The ends were cut back, 0 bases at V and 0 bases at J, with 11 bases in the middle.

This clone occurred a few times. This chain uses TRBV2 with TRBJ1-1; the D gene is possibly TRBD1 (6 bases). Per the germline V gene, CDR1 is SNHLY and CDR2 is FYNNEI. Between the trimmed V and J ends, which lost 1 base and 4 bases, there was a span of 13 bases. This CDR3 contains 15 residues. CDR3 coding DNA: TGTGCCAGCAGTGAAGGACAGGCCGTAGGCACTGAAGCTTTCTTT. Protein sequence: CASSEGQAVGTEAFF.

The CDR3 DNA reads as TGTGCCAGCAGTTTATCCCTCTCCTACGAGCAGTACTTC. Translation gives CASSLSLSYEQYF. The rearrangement links TRBV27 to TRBJ2-7; D unclear. Germline values: CDR1 MNHEY, CDR2 SMNVEV (reference sequence). This CDR3 region has 13 residues. V lost 0 bases and J 0 bases, leaving 3 bases between the germline ends.

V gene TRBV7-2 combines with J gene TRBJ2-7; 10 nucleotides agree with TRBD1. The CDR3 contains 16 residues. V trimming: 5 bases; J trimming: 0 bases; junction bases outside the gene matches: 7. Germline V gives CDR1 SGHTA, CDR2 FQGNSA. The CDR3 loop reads CASSDPTGGASYEQYF. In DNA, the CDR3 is TGTGCCAGCAGCGACCCGACAGGGGGCGCCTCCTACGAGCAGTACTTC.

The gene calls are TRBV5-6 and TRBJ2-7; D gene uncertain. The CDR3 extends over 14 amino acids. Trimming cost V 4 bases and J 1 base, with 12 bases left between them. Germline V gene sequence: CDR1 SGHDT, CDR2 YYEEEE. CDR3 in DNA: TGTGCCAGCAGCCCCACGGGTTCTTCCTACGAGCAGTACTTC. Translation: CASSPTGSSYEQYF. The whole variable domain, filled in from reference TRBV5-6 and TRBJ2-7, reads DAGVTQSPTHLIKTRGQQVTLRCSPKSGHDTVSWYQQALGQGPQFIFQYYEEEERQRGNFPDRFSGHQFPNYSSELNVNALLLGDSALYLCASSPTGSSYEQYFGPGTRLTVT.

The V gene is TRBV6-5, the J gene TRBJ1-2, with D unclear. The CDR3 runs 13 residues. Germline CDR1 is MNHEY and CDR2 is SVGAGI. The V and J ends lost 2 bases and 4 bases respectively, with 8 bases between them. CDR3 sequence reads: CASSYGQFYGYTF. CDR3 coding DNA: TGTGCCAGCAGTTACGGCCAATTCTATGGCTACACCTTC.

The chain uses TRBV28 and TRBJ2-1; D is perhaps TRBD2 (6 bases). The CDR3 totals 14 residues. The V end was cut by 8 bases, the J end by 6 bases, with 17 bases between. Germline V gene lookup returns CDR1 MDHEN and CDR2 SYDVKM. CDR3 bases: TGTGCCAGCTTCCCTCGCGGGACCCTCAATGAGCAGTTCTTC. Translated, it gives CASFPRGTLNEQFF.

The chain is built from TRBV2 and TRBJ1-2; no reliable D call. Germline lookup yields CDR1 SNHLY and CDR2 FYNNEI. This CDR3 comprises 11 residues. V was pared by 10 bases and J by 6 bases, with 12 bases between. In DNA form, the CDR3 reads TGTGCCACTGGGAACGGGGATGGCTACACCTTC. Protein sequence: CATGNGDGYTF.

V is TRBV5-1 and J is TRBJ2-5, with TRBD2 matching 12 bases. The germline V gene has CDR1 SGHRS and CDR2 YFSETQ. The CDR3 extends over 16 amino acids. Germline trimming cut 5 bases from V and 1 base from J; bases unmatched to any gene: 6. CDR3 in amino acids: CASRTSGSSAQETQYF. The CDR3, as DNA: TGCGCCAGCAGGACTAGCGGGAGTTCCGCCCAAGAGACCCAGTACTTC.

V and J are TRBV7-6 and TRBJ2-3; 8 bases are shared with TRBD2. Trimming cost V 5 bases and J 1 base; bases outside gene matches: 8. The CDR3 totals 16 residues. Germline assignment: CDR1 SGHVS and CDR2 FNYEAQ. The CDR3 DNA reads TGTGCCAGCAGCCTACTAGCGGAGAGGGGCACAGATACGCAGTATTTT. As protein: CASSLLAERGTDTQYF.

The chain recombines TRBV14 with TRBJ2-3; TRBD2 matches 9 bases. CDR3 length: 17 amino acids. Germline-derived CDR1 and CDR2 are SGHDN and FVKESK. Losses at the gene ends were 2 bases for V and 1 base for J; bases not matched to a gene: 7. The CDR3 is CASSQPGLAWGTDTQYF. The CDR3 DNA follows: TGTGCCAGCAGCCAACCCGGACTAGCGTGGGGCACAGATACGCAGTATTTT.